The rows below give T cell receptor beta chains drawn from one sample of a study of T cell responses to AZD1222 COVID-19 vaccine. Only in-frame clones appear in the TCRdb table, and some are missing; sequencing was by immunoSEQ multiplex PCR. This sample has about 120,000 clones, with roughly 87% found just once. Material: peripheral blood, obtained on day 0 of AZD1222 vaccination. All receptors come from an adult in good health. The CDR3 runs from the conserved cysteine through the conserved F or W. A D gene is named only where the DNA matches it firmly. Size is stated for part of the rows, as once, few or many counts, or as a class when the clone is expanded.

TRBV27,TRBJ2-2,-,-,CASSSQDTGELFF,TGTGCCAGCAGTTCTCAGGACACGGGGGAGCTGTTTTTT
TRBV6-5,TRBJ2-3,-,-,CASKAALGDTQYF,TGTGCCAGCAAGGCCGCTCTGGGCGATACGCAGTATTTT
TRBV6-5,TRBJ1-6,-,-,CASRNTGSGSPLHF,TGTGCCAGCAGAAACACAGGGTCAGGGTCACCCCTCCACTTT
TRBV20-1,TRBJ1-1,-,-,CSVAGDTEAFF,TGCAGTGTTGCAGGGGACACTGAAGCTTTCTTT
TRBV6-5,TRBJ1-5,-,-,CASSPESANQPQHF,TGTGCCAGCAGTCCAGAGAGCGCCAATCAGCCCCAGCATTTT
TRBV6-5,TRBJ2-1,-,-,CASSQPGLGGNEQFF,TGTGCCAGCAGTCAACCTGGACTGGGCGGCAATGAGCAGTTCTTC
TRBV14,TRBJ2-2,TRBD1,-,CASSQDRGTANTGELFF,TGTGCCAGCAGCCAAGATAGAGGGACAGCGAACACCGGGGAGCTGTTTTTT
TRBV19,TRBJ2-2,TRBD2,-,CASSISTSVLTGELFF,TGTGCCAGTAGTATAAGCACTAGCGTTCTCACCGGGGAGCTGTTTTTT
TRBV12-3/TRBV12-4,TRBJ1-2,-,-,CASSLSGPPGYTF,TGTGCCAGCAGTTTATCCGGCCCGCCCGGCTACACCTTC
TRBV18,TRBJ1-5,-,-,CASSPGEGISNQPQHF,TGTGCCAGCTCACCCGGGGAAGGAATAAGCAATCAGCCCCAGCATTTT
TRBV13,TRBJ2-4,TRBD1,-,CASSSGQGGIQYF,TGTGCCAGCAGCTCGGGACAGGGAGGAATTCAGTACTTC
TRBV7-9,TRBJ1-1,TRBD1,once,CASSAWTGGDTEAFF,TGTGCCAGCAGCGCCTGGACAGGGGGAGATACTGAAGCTTTCTTT
TRBV12-3/TRBV12-4,TRBJ2-5,-,-,CASSPQETQYF,TGTGCCAGCAGTCCCCAGGAGACCCAGTACTTC
TRBV7-2,TRBJ1-4,TRBD1,-,CASSPDRFSEKLFF,TGTGCCAGCAGCCCGGACAGGTTCAGTGAAAAACTGTTTTTT
TRBV27,TRBJ2-1,TRBD2,-,CASSLAGLGYNEQFF,TGTGCCAGCAGTTTAGCGGGACTAGGGTACAATGAGCAGTTCTTC
TRBV19,TRBJ1-4,-,-,CASSRRRNNEKLFF,TGTGCCAGTAGTAGGAGGAGGAATAATGAAAAACTGTTTTTT
TRBV7-6,TRBJ1-1,-,-,CASSLALALGTEAFF,TGTGCCAGCAGCTTAGCGTTGGCGCTGGGTACTGAAGCTTTCTTT
TRBV6-5,TRBJ1-5,-,-,CASSYSFSNQPQHF,TGTGCCAGCAGTTACAGTTTTAGCAATCAGCCCCAGCATTTT
TRBV5-8,TRBJ1-5,-,-,CASRTRGVNQPQHF,TGTGCCAGCAGGACCAGGGGAGTCAATCAGCCCCAGCATTTT
TRBV27,TRBJ2-7,TRBD1,-,CASSLGQGAYEQYF,TGTGCCAGCAGTTTAGGACAGGGGGCCTACGAGCAGTACTTC
TRBV6-5,TRBJ1-1,-,-,CASSYDGTLNTEAFF,TGTGCCAGCAGTTACGACGGGACGCTGAACACTGAAGCTTTCTTT
TRBV4-1,TRBJ2-7,-,few,CASSQDSTYEQYF,TGCGCCAGCAGCCAAGATTCAACCTACGAGCAGTACTTC
TRBV6-5,TRBJ1-4,-,-,CASSYRGEEKLFF,TGTGCCAGCAGTTACAGGGGAGAGGAAAAACTGTTTTTT
TRBV6-5,TRBJ1-1,-,-,CASSGGLGGTEAFF,TGTGCCAGCAGCGGCGGACTCGGGGGGACTGAAGCTTTCTTT
TRBV7-3,TRBJ1-1,-,-,CASSAGRNTEAFF,TGTGCCAGCAGCGCGGGACGGAACACTGAAGCTTTCTTT
TRBV11-3,TRBJ1-6,-,-,CASSLGVGSPLHF,TGTGCCAGCAGCTTAGGGGTTGGGTCACCCCTCCACTTT
TRBV28,TRBJ2-7,-,once,CASIKAAAGEQYF,TGTGCCAGCATCAAGGCGGCCGCTGGGGAGCAGTACTTC
TRBV5-4,TRBJ2-7,-,-,CASSLDYEQYF,TGTGCCAGCAGCTTGGACTACGAGCAGTACTTC
TRBV7-3,TRBJ2-7,TRBD1,few,CASSPQGAYEQYF,TGTGCCAGCAGCCCACAGGGGGCCTACGAGCAGTACTTC
TRBV9,TRBJ1-3,TRBD1,-,CASSSRTGAGNTIYF,TGTGCCAGCAGCTCCAGGACAGGGGCTGGAAACACCATATATTTT
TRBV5-4,TRBJ2-7,TRBD1,-,CASSFRQGTGVTYEQYF,TGTGCCAGCAGCTTCCGGCAGGGGACAGGGGTAACCTACGAGCAGTACTTC
TRBV5-1,TRBJ1-2,TRBD1,-,CASSFTGGGYTF,TGCGCCAGCAGCTTCACAGGGGGCGGCTACACCTTC
TRBV24-1,TRBJ1-2,-,-,CATSVAGRDYGYTF,TGTGCCACCAGTGTTGCAGGAAGGGACTATGGCTACACCTTC
TRBV11-2,TRBJ1-2,-,-,CASSLGSFQKNYGYTF,TGTGCCAGCAGCTTAGGCTCCTTCCAGAAAAACTATGGCTACACCTTC
TRBV9,TRBJ1-1,TRBD1,few,CASSVGYRGTEAFF,TGTGCCAGCAGCGTTGGGTACAGGGGAACTGAAGCTTTCTTT
TRBV2,TRBJ2-2,-,-,CASLYQGTWFF,TGTGCCAGCTTGTATCAGGGGACGTGGTTTTTT
TRBV5-1,TRBJ2-7,TRBD1,few,CASSSNPGQGYEQYF,TGCGCCAGCAGCTCCAACCCGGGACAGGGCTACGAGCAGTACTTC
TRBV19,TRBJ2-3,-,-,CASSPAGHGTDTQYF,TGTGCCAGTAGTCCAGCCGGGCATGGCACAGATACGCAGTATTTT
TRBV3-1/TRBV3-2,TRBJ1-1,TRBD1,-,CASSRFVYRGLGTEAFF,TGTGCCAGCAGCCGCTTCGTCTATAGGGGGCTGGGGACTGAAGCTTTCTTT
TRBV6-6,TRBJ2-6,TRBD1,-,CASSLSWTGFAGANVLTF,TGTGCCAGCAGTCTCTCCTGGACAGGGTTCGCTGGGGCCAACGTCCTGACTTTC
TRBV9,TRBJ1-1,TRBD1,once,CASSAGGGTVNTEAFF,TGTGCCAGCAGCGCGGGAGGAGGGACAGTGAACACTGAAGCTTTCTTT
TRBV7-9,TRBJ1-6,-,-,CASSSGTGPLSVLHF,TGTGCCAGCAGCTCAGGGACGGGCCCCCTTTCAGTCCTCCACTTT